This T cell receptor (beta chain) stems from a study of HIV-infected children after antiretroviral therapy interruption. The sample's treatment: PENTA 11 planned treatment interruption arm or continuous ART arm. The CDR3 has 13 residues. Germline lookup yields CDR1 WNHNN and CDR2 SYGVQD (reference sequence). V was clipped by 6 bases and J by 0 bases, with 9 bases between them. Unique molecular identifiers were included in an RNA-based 3' RACE TCR library. TCRdb re-called the 3' RACE reads with MiXCR, one entry per CDR3 protein. The table shows 90,000 or so distinct CDR3 sequences, with around 6.9% occurring only once. This clonotype has ten or more counts.

This specimen was CD45RA+ CD4+ T cells from PBMCs, pooled from several time points, taken from a donor given antiretroviral therapy, either interrupted or continuous. Subset of the sample: naive CD4+ CD45RA+ CD45RO- T cells. The origin of this receptor is a pool of human donors with HIV. The J gene is TRBJ2-7, the V gene TRBV10-1; tentatively, D is TRBD2 (6 bases). CDR3 sequence: CASRRDGSYEQYF. The CDR3, as DNA: TGCGCCAGCAGGCGGGACGGCTCCTACGAGCAGTACTTC.